The TCR beta chain described here comes from a study of CD8 T cells in ankylosing spondylitis. The CDR3 length is 13 residues. The germline gives CDR1 LGHNT, CDR2 FRNRAP. The V and J ends lost 1 base and 9 bases respectively, with 13 bases between them. TCRdb independently ran MiXCR on the 5' RACE reads; one entry per CDR3 protein. The sample consists of roughly 150,000 distinct CDR3 sequences, roughly a third of them appearing once. The sample comprised synovial fluid, either unsorted or a sorted T cell fraction (not recorded which). The clonotype comes from a male donor with ankylosing spondylitis. This sequence joins TRBV12-5 and TRBJ2-7; D gene ambiguous. The CDR3 region has the DNA TGTGCTAGTGGTTTGGACCGGGCCCGCGGGCAGTACTTC. Translating gives CASGLDRARGQYF. The full variable domain, rest sourced from reference TRBV12-5 and TRBJ2-7, is DARVTQTPRHKVTEMGQEVTMRCQPILGHNTVFWYRQTMMQGLELLAYFRNRAPLDDSGMPKDRFSAEMPDATLATLKIQPSEPRDSAVYFCASGLDRARGQYFGPGTRLTVT.